Below are 3 T cell receptor beta chains sequenced from a single sample in a study of blood T cell repertoires in COVID-19. Method: immunoSEQ multiplex PCR; TCRdb's copy keeps in-frame clones and lacks some. The profile covers about 90,000 clones, with roughly nine tenths appearing a single time and less than 3.5% taken by the ten largest. Material: peripheral blood. These TCRs come from a man aged 50 to 60 with COVID-19, enrolled during active disease.

The J gene is TRBJ2-7, the V gene TRBV7-2, with 8 nucleotides matching TRBD1. V lost 0 bases to trimming and J lost 3 bases; unmatched junction nucleotides: 1. Germline CDR1 and CDR2: SGHTA and FQGNSA. The CDR3 is 14 amino acids. CDR3 DNA sequence: TGTGCCAGCAGCTTAGCCAGGGGGCACTACGAGCAGTACTTC. The encoded protein is CASSLARGHYEQYF.

This clone was observed a few times. The chain has TRBV7-2 and TRBJ2-7; TRBD2 matches 9 bases. The V gene's germline CDR1 is SGHTA and CDR2 FQGNSA. CDR3 length equals 17 residues. J gave up 2 bases and V 2 bases, and 10 bases lay outside the gene matches. The CDR3 region has the DNA TGTGCCAGCAGCTTACCCTCGGCGGGGGGGTTGGCCTACGAGCAGTACTTC. Protein: CASSLPSAGGLAYEQYF.

The V gene is TRBV7-8, the J gene TRBJ1-2; 7 nucleotides line up with TRBD1. Looked up from germline, CDR1 is SGHVS and CDR2 is FQNEAQ. The CDR3 runs to 13 residues. The J segment lost 8 bases and the V segment lost 5 bases, leaving 8 bases of the junction unmatched. The DNA for the CDR3 is TGTGCCAGCAGCAACAGGGGAGCCGGCGGCTACACCTTC. This encodes CASSNRGAGGYTF.